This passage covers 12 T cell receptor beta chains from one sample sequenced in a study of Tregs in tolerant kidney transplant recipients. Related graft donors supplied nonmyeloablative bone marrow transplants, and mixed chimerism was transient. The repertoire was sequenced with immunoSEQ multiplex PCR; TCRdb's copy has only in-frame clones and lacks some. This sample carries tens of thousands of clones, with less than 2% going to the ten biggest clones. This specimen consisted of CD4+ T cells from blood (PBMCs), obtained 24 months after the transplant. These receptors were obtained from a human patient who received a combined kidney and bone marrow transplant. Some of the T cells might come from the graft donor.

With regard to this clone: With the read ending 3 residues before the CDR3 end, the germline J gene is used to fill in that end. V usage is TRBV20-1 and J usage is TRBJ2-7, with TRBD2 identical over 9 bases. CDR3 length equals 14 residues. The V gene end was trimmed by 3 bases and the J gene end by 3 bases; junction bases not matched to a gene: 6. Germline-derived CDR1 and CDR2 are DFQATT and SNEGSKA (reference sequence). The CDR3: CSASVLAGHYEQYF. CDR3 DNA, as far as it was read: TGCAGTGCTAGTGTTCTAGCGGGGCACTACGAG.

CDR3 sequence reads: CAWSVGGTGGNYGYTF. The sequenced CDR3 bases are TGTGCCTGGAGTGTCGGCGGGACAGGGGGAAACTATGGC. The chain links TRBV30 to TRBJ1-2, with 11 bases that match TRBD1. The DNA ends 3 residues before the CDR3 does, and the rest of the CDR3 is filled in from the germline J gene. CDR3 length: 16 residues. Trimming at V came to 0 bases and at J to 2 bases, leaving 5 bases not matched to a gene. In germline, CDR1 is GTSNPN, CDR2 SVGIG (reference sequence).

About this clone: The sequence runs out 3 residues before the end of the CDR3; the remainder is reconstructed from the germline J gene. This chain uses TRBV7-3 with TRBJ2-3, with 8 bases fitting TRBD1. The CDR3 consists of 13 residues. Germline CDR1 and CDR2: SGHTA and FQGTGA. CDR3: CASSLGTGQAQYF. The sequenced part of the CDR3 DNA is TGTGCCAGCAGCCTAGGGACAGGCCAAGCG.

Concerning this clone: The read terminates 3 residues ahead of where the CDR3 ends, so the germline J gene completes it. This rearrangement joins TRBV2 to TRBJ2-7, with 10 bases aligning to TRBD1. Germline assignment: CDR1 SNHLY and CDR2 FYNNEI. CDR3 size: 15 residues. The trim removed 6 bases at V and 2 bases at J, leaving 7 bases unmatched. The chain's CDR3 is CASRGLGQGAYEQYF. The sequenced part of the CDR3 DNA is TGTGCCAGCAGGGGGCTTGGACAGGGGGCCTACGAG.

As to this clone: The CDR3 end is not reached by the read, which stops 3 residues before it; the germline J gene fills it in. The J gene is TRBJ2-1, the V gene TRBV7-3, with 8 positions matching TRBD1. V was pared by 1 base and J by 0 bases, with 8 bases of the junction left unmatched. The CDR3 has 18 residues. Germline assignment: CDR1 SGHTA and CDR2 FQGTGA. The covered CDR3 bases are TGTGCCAGCAGCTTAATCGCCCGGGACAGGAGCTCCTACAATGAG. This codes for CASSLIARDRSSYNE. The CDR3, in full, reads CASSLIARDRSSYNEQFF.

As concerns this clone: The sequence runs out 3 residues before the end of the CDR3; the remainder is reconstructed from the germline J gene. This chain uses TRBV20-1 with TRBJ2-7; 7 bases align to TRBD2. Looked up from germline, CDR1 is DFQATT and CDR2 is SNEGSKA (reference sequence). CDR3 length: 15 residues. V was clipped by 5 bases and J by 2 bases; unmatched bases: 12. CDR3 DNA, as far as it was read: TGCAGTGCTCCCTATATAGGACTAGGAACCTACGAG. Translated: CSAPYIGLGTYE. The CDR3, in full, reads CSAPYIGLGTYEQYF.

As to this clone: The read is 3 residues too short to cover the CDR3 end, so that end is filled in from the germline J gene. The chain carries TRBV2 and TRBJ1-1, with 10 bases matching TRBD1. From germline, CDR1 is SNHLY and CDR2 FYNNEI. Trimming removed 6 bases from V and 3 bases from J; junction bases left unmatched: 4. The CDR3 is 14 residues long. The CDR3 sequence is CASRVDRGYTEAFF. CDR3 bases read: TGTGCCAGCAGGGTGGACAGGGGGTACACTGAA.

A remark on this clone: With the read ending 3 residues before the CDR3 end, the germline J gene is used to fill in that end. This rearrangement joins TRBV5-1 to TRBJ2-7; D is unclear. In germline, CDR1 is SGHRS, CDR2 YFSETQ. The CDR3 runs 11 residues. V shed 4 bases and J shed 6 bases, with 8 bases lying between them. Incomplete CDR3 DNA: TGCGCCAGCAGCCGAGACTTCGAG. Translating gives CASSRDFE. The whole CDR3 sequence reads CASSRDFEQYF.

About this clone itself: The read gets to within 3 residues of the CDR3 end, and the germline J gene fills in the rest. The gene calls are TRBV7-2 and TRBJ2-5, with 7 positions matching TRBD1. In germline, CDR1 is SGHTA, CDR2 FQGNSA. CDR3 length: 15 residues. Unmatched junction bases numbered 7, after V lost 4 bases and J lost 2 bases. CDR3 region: CASSSGWGQQETQYF. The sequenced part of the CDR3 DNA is TGTGCCAGCAGCTCCGGCTGGGGACAGCAAGAGACC.

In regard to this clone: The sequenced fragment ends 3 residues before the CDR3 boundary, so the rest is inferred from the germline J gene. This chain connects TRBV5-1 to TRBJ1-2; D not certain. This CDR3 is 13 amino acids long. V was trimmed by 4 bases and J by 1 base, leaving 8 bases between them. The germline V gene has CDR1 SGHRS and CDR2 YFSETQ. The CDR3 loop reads CASSLQLNYGYTF. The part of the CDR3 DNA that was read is TGCGCCAGCAGCCTACAGCTTAACTATGGC.

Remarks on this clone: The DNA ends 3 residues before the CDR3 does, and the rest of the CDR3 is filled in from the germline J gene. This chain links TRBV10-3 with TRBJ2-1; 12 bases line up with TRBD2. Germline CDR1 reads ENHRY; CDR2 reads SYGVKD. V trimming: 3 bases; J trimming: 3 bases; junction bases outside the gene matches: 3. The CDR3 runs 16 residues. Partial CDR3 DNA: TGTGCCATCAGTGACGGACTAGCGGGAATCTACAATGAG. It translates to CAISDGLAGIYNE. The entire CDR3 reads CAISDGLAGIYNEQFF.

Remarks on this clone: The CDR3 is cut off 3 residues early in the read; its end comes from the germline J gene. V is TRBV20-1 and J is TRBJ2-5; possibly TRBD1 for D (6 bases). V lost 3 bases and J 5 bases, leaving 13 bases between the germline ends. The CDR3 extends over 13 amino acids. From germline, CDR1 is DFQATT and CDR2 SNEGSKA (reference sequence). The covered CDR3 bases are TGCAGTGCTAGTACACAGGGACCCGAGACC. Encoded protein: CSASTQGPET. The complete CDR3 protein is CSASTQGPETQYF.